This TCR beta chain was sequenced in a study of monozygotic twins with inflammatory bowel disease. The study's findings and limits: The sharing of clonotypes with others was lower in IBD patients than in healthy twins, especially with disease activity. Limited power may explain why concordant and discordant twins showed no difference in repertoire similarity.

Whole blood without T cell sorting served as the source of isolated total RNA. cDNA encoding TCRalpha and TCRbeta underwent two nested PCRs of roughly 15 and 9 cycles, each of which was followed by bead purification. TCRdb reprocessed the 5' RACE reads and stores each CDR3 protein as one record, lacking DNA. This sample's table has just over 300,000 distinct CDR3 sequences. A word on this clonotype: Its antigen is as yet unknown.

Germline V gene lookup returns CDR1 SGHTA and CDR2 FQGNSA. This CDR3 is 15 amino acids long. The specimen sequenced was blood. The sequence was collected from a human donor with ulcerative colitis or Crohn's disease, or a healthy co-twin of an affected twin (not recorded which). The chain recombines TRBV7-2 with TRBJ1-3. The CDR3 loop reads CASSFQEVIGNTIYF.